This T cell receptor beta chain was obtained from a study of blood T cell repertoires in COVID-19. Per the original methods: From reference gene primer amplification, estimates of nucleated cell counts were derived. Profiled with immunoSEQ multiplex PCR; TCRdb holds only in-frame clones, not every one. Clone size and V and J calls were adopted from that table, with D and trimming inferred from the DNA. The sample lists 30,000 to 40,000 clones; 82% were seen once. The germline gives CDR1 MDHEN, CDR2 SYDVKM. The CDR3 is made up of 12 amino acids. V lost 3 bases, J lost 10 bases, and 12 bases lay in between.

The V call is TRBV28, the J call TRBJ1-1; D might be TRBD1 (5 bases). Specimen: peripheral blood. The TCR was taken from a man aged 80 or over with active or convalescent COVID-19. CDR3 nucleotide sequence: TGTGCCAGCAGTTTTCAGGGCATGGGAGCTTTCTTT. Translation gives CASSFQGMGAFF. The whole variable domain, filled in from reference TRBV28 and TRBJ1-1, reads DVKVTQSSRYLVKRTGEKVFLECVQDMDHENMFWYRQDPGLGLRLIYFSYDVKMKEKGDIPEGYSVSREKKERFSLILESASTNQTSMYLCASSFQGMGAFFGQGTRLTVV.